This passage covers 5 T cell receptor beta chains from one sample sequenced in a study of T cells in tuberculosis. Using immunoSEQ multiplex PCR, the repertoire was profiled, and TCRdb retains in-frame clones only, with some absent. The table lists approximately 59,000 clones, roughly 87% of them singletons. Sorting used thawed, overnight-rested PBMC stained with anti-CD3, a viability dye and GMM-loaded CD1B tetramer. The lipid loaded on the CD1B tetramers was C32 glucose monomycolate from Rhodococcus equi. The sample was CD1b-GMM tetramer-negative cells sorted from PBMCs. These TCRs come from an adult woman with latent tuberculosis.

The genes are TRBV9 and TRBJ2-1, with D perhaps TRBD2 (5 bases). Trimming removed 4 bases at V and 8 bases at J, with 16 bases between. Per the germline V gene, CDR1 is SGDLS and CDR2 is YYNGEE. CDR3 length: 14 residues. The CDR3 here is CASSPRTGMDEQFF. CDR3 bases: TGTGCCAGCAGCCCCCGCACGGGAATGGATGAGCAGTTCTTC.

The rearrangement joins TRBV5-3 to TRBJ1-2; TRBD1 aligns across 11 bases. TRBV5-3 is an ORF for which the function is uncertain. V lost 4 bases and J lost 3; bases outside the gene matches: 2. The CDR3 consists of 14 residues. This CDR3 is CARSQDRGHYGYTF. CDR3 sequence (DNA): TGTGCCAGAAGCCAGGACAGGGGGCACTATGGCTACACCTTC.

The rearrangement joins TRBV19 to TRBJ2-1; D might be TRBD2 (5 bases). The V end was cut by 5 bases, the J end by 7 bases, with 18 bases between. CDR3 size: 15 residues. Germline loops: CDR1 LNHDA, CDR2 SQIVND (reference sequence). The CDR3 DNA reads as TGTGCCAGTAGTCCCAGCGGCCGTAGGAAAAATGAGCAGTTCTTC. Translating it yields CASSPSGRRKNEQFF.

V is TRBV6-5 and J is TRBJ2-1, with 13 nucleotides matching TRBD2. The CDR3 contains 15 residues. The V segment lost 5 bases and the J segment 8 bases; nucleotides outside the gene matches: 6. Looked up from germline, CDR1 is MNHEY and CDR2 is SVGAGI. DNA for the CDR3: TGTGCCAGCAGTCGGACTAGCGGGAGTTTTGATGAGCAGTTCTTC. Residues: CASSRTSGSFDEQFF.

This chain uses TRBV5-1 with TRBJ2-7; 12 bases match TRBD1. CDR3 size: 15 residues. The V segment lost 4 bases and the J segment 4 bases; nucleotides outside the gene matches: 6. The germline V gene has CDR1 SGHRS and CDR2 YFSETQ. CDR3 DNA: TGCGCCAGCAGCCCGGAGGGACAGGGGGCATACGAGCAGTACTTC. This translates into CASSPEGQGAYEQYF.